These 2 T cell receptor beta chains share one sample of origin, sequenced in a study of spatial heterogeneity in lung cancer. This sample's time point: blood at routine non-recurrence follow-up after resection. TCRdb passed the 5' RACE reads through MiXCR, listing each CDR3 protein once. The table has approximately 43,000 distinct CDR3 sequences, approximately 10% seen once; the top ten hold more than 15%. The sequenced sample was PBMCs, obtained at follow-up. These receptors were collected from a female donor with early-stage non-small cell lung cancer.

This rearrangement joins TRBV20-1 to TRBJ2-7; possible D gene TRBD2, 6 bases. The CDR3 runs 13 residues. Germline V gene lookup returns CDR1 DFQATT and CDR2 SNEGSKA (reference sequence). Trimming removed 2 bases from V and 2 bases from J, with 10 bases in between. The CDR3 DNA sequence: TGCAGTGCTAGACCGACTAGTACCTACGAGCAGTACTTC. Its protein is CSARPTSTYEQYF.

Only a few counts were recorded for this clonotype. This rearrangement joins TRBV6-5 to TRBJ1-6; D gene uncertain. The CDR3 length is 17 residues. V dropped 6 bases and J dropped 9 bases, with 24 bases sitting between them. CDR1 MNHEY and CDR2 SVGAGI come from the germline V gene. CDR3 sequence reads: CASRPLTSETGISPLHF. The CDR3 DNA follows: TGTGCCAGCAGGCCCTTAACATCGGAAACGGGAATTTCACCCCTCCACTTT.